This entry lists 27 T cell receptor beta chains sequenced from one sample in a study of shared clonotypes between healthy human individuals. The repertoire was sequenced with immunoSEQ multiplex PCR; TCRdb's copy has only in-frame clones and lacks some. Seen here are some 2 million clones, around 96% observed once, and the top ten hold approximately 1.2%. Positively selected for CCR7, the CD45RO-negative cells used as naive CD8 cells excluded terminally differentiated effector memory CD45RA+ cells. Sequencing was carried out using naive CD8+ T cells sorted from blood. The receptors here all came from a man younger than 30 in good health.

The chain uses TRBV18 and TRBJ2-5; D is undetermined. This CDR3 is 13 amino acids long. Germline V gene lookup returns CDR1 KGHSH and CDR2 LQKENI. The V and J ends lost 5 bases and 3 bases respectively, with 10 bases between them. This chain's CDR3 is CASSYGPKETQYF. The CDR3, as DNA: TGTGCCAGCTCATATGGGCCCAAAGAGACCCAGTACTTC.

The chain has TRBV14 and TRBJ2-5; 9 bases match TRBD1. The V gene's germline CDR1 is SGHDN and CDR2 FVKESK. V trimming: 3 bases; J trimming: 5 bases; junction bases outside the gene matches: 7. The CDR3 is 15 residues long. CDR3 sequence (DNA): TGTGCCAGCAGCCAGTACAGGGGGCTTATGGAGACCCAGTACTTC. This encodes CASSQYRGLMETQYF.

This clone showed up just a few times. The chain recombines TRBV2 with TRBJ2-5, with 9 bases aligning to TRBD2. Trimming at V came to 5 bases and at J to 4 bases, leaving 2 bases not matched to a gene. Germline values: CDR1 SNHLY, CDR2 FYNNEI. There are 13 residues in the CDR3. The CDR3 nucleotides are TGTGCCAGCAGTTTAGCGGGAGCAGAGACCCAGTACTTC. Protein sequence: CASSLAGAETQYF.

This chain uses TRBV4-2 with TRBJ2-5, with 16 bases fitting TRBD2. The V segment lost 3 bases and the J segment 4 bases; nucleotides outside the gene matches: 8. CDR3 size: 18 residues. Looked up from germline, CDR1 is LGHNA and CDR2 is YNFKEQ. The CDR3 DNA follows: TGTGCCAGCAGCCAGGGACTAGCGGGGGGGCCGTTGGTAGAGACCCAGTACTTC. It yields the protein CASSQGLAGGPLVETQYF.

The CDR3 spells CASEGRDGDTQYF. The CDR3, as DNA: TGTGCCAGCGAGGGTCGAGACGGAGATACGCAGTATTTT. V is TRBV9 and J is TRBJ2-3, with D maybe TRBD2 (5 bases). V lost 7 bases and J lost 5, with 14 bases in between. This CDR3 spans 13 amino acids. Germline V gene sequence: CDR1 SGDLS, CDR2 YYNGEE. Drawing the rest from reference TRBV9 and TRBJ2-3, the complete variable domain is DSGVTQTPKHLITATGQRVTLRCSPRSGDLSVYWYQQSLDQGLQFLIQYYNGEERAKGNILERFSAQQFPDLHSELNLSSLELGDSALYFCASEGRDGDTQYFGPGTRLTVL.

CDR3 sequence reads: CAWSITTPVLANSGGDTQYF. CDR3 coding DNA: TGTGCCTGGAGCATAACGACCCCTGTCCTAGCCAACAGTGGGGGAGATACGCAGTATTTT. This chain joins TRBV30 and TRBJ2-3; D tentatively fits TRBD1 or TRBD2 (5 bases each). CDR3 size: 20 residues. Looked up from germline, CDR1 is GTSNPN and CDR2 is SVGIG (reference sequence). The V and J ends lost 3 bases and 5 bases respectively, with 33 bases between them. The entire variable domain, with the rest obtained from reference TRBV30 and TRBJ2-3, is as follows: SQTIHQWPATLVQPVGSPLSLECTVEGTSNPNLYWYRQAAGRGLQLLFYSVGIGQISSEVPQNLSASRPQDRQFILSSKKLLLSDSGFYLCAWSITTPVLANSGGDTQYFGPGTRLTVL.

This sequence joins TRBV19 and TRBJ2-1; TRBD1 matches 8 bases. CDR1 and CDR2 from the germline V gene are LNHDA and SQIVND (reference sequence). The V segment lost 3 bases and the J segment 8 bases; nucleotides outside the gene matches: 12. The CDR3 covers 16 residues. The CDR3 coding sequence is TGTGCCAGTAGTATTCTAGGGACAGGACTAAGGGATGAGCAGTTCTTC. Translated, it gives CASSILGTGLRDEQFF.

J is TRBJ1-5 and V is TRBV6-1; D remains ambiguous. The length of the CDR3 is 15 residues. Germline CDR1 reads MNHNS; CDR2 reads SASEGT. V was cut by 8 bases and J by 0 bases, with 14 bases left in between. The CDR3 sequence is CASESGLSSNQPQHF. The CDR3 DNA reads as TGTGCCAGCGAAAGCGGGCTATCTAGCAATCAGCCCCAGCATTTT.

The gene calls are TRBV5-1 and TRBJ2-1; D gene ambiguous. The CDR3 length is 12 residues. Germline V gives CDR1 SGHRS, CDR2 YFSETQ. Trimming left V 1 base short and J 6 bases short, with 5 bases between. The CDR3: CASSLRANEQFF. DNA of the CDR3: TGCGCCAGCAGCTTGAGGGCCAATGAGCAGTTCTTC.

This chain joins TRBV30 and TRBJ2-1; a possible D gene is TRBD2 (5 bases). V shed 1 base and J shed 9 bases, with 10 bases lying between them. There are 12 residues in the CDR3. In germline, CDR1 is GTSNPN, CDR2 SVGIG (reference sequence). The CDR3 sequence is CAWSGVEGEQFF. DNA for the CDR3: TGTGCCTGGAGTGGGGTAGAGGGTGAGCAGTTCTTC. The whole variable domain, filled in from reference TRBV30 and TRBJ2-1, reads SQTIHQWPATLVQPVGSPLSLECTVEGTSNPNLYWYRQAAGRGLQLLFYSVGIGQISSEVPQNLSASRPQDRQFILSSKKLLLSDSGFYLCAWSGVEGEQFFGPGTRLTVL.

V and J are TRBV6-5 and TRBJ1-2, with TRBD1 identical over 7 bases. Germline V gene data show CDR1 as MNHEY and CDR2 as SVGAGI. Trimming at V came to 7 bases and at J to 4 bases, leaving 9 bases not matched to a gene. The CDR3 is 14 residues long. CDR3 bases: TGTGCCAGCACCACAACAGGGGAAAGCTATGGCTACACCTTC. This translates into CASTTTGESYGYTF.

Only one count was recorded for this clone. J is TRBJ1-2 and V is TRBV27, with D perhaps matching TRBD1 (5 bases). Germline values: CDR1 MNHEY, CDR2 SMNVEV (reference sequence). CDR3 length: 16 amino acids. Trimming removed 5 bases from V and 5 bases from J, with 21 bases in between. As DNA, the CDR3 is TGTGCCAGCAGTCAAGACAGCTGGACTACAAAGTATGGCTACACCTTC. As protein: CASSQDSWTTKYGYTF.

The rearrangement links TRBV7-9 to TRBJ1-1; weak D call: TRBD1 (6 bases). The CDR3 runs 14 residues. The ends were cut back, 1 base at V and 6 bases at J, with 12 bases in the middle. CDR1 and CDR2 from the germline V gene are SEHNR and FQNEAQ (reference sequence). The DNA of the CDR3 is TGTGCCAGCAGCTTAGAACAGGGAGGCTCTGAAGCTTTCTTT. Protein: CASSLEQGGSEAFF.

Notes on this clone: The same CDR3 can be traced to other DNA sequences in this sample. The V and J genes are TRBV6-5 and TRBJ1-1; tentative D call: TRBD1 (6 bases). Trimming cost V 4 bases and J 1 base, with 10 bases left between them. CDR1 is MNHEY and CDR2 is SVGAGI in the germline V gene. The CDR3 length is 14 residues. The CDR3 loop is CASSLQGWNTEAFF. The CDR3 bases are TGTGCCAGCAGTTTACAGGGTTGGAACACTGAAGCTTTCTTT.

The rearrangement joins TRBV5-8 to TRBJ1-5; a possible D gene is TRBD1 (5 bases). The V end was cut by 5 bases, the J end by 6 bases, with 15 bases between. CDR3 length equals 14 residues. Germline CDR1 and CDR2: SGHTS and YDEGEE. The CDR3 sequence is CASRFTGVGQPQHF. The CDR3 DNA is TGTGCCAGCAGGTTTACAGGTGTGGGTCAGCCCCAGCATTTT.

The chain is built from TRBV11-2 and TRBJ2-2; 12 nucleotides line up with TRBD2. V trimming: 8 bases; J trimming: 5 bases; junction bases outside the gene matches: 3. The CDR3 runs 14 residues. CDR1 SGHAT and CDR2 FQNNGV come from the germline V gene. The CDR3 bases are TGTGCCAGCCTTCTAGCGGGGGGGACCGGGGAGCTGTTTTTT. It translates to CASLLAGGTGELFF.

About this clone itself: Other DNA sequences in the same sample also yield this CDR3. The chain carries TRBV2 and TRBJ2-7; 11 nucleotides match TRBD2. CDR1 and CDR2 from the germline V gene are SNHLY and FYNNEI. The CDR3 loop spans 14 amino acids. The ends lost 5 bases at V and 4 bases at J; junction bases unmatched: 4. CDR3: CASSRLAGGYEQYF. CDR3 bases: TGTGCCAGCAGTCGCCTAGCGGGAGGATACGAGCAGTACTTC.

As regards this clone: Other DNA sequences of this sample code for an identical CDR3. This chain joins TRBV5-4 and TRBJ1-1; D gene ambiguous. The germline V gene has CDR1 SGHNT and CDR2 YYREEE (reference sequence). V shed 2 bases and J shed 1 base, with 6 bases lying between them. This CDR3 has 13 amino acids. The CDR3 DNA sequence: TGTGCCAGCAGCTTTGGAGCGAACACTGAAGCTTTCTTT. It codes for CASSFGANTEAFF. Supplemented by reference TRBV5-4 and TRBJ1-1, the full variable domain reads ETGVTQSPTHLIKTRGQQVTLRCSSQSGHNTVSWYQQALGQGPQFIFQYYREEENGRGNFPPRFSGLQFPNYSSELNVNALELDDSALYLCASSFGANTEAFFGQGTRLTVV.

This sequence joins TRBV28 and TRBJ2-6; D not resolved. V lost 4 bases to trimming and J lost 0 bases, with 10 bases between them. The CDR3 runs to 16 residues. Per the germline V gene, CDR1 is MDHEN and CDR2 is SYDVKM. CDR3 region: CASSWVLASGANVLTF. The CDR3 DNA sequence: TGTGCCAGCAGTTGGGTCTTGGCCTCTGGGGCCAACGTCCTGACTTTC.

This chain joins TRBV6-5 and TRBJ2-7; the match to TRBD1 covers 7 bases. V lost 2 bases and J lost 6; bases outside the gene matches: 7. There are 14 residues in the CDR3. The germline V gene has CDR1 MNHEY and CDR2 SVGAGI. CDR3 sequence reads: CASSYTATGTEQYF. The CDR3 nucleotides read TGTGCCAGCAGTTACACGGCGACAGGGACCGAGCAGTACTTC.

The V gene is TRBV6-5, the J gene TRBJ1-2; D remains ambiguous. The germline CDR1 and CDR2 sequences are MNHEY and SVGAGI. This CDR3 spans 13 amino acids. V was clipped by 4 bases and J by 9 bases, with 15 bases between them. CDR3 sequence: CASSWPGGSSYTF. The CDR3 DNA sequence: TGTGCCAGCAGTTGGCCAGGCGGTAGTAGCTACACCTTC.

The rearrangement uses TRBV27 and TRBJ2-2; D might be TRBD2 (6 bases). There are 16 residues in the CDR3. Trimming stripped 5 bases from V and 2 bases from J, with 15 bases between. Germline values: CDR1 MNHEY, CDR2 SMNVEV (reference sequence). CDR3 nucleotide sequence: TGTGCCAGCAGTATAGACGGACTAATCAACACCGGGGAGCTGTTTTTT. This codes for CASSIDGLINTGELFF.

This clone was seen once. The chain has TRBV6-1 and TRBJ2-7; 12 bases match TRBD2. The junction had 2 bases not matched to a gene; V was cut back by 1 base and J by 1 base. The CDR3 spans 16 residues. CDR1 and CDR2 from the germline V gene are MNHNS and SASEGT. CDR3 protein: CASSEGGTSGSYEQYF. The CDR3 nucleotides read TGTGCCAGCAGTGAAGGTGGGACTAGCGGGTCCTACGAGCAGTACTTC.

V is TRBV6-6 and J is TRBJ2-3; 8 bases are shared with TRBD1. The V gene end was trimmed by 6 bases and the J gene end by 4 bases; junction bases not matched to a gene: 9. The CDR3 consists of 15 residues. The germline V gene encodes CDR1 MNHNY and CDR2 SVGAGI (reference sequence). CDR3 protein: CASSDAGGGADTQYF. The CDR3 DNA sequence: TGTGCCAGCAGCGACGCAGGGGGCGGTGCAGATACGCAGTATTTT.

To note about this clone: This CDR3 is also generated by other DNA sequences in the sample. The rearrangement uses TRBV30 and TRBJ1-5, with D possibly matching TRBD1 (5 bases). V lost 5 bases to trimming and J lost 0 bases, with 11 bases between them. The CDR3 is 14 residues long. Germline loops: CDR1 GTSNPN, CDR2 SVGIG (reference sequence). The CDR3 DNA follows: TGTGCCTGGGGGGGAGAGAATAGCAATCAGCCCCAGCATTTT. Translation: CAWGGENSNQPQHF.

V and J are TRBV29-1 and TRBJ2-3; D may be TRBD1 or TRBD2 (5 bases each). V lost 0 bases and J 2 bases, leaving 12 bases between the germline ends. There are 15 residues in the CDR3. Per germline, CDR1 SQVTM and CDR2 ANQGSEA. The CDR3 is CSVEEGLAFTDTQYF. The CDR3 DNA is TGCAGCGTTGAAGAGGGGCTAGCTTTCACAGATACGCAGTATTTT.

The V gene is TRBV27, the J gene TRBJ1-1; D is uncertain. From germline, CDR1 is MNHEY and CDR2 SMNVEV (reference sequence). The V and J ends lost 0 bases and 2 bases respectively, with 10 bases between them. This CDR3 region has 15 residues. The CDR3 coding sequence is TGTGCCAGCAGTTTATCGAGGCGGGCTAACACTGAAGCTTTCTTT. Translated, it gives CASSLSRRANTEAFF.